Included here is one T cell receptor beta chain sequence, with context. Sequenced by immunoSEQ multiplex PCR; TCRdb stores in-frame clones only, minus some. The table has 160,000 or so clones, about four fifths seen once. Looked up from germline, CDR1 is SEHNR and CDR2 is FQNEAQ (reference sequence). The V segment lost 4 bases and the J segment 2 bases; nucleotides outside the gene matches: 10. The CDR3 sequence is 18 residues long. The cohort comprised adults aged roughly 18 to 95 years residing in about two dozen US areas. In assigning cohorts, the study relied on participant-reported clinical history. This sample was taken from a study of blood T cell repertoires in COVID-19. Study background: Samples taken during acute and convalescent COVID-19 were collected in the United States, Italy and Spain. Nucleic acid was either cDNA or gDNA, and it came from T cells, B-cell-depleted T cells, or PBMCs.

This chain uses TRBV7-9 with TRBJ2-1, with 11 bases matching TRBD2. The receptor was derived from a woman aged 60-70 years who had recovered from COVID-19. Specimen: PBMCs or T cells enriched from blood (not recorded which). CDR3 residues: CASSSTFLAGGAYNEQFF. The CDR3 DNA is TGTGCCAGCAGCTCCACCTTTCTAGCGGGGGGCGCCTACAATGAGCAGTTCTTC.